These T cell receptor beta chains were read from a single sample in a study of shared clonotypes between healthy human individuals. Method: immunoSEQ multiplex PCR; TCRdb's copy keeps in-frame clones and lacks some. The sample records fewer than 800,000 clones, just over 90% being singletons. Sequencing was done on a sample of naive CD8+ T cells sorted from blood. Receptors were obtained from a young man in good health. The CDR3 runs from the conserved cysteine through the conserved F or W. Fields, in order: D gene, clone size, V gene, J gene, CDR3 protein, CDR3 DNA. The D gene is left open where the match is weak. The size field is filled for only some rows; it gives once, few, many or a size class.

d_call: -
clone_size: -
v_call: TRBV27
j_call: TRBJ2-1
cdr3_aa: CASSFGGSSYNEQFF
cdr3_nt: TGTGCCAGCAGTTTCGGCGGAAGCTCCTACAATGAGCAGTTCTTC

d_call: TRBD1
clone_size: -
v_call: TRBV6-5
j_call: TRBJ2-1
cdr3_aa: CASSQSGGAYNEQFF
cdr3_nt: TGTGCCAGCAGTCAGTCAGGGGGCGCCTACAATGAGCAGTTCTTC

d_call: -
clone_size: -
v_call: TRBV27
j_call: TRBJ2-1
cdr3_aa: CASSRGGMNGQFF
cdr3_nt: TGTGCCAGCAGCCGAGGGGGTATGAACGGGCAGTTCTTC

d_call: -
clone_size: once
v_call: TRBV11-2
j_call: TRBJ2-7
cdr3_aa: CASSLVDSLFDEQYF
cdr3_nt: TGTGCCAGCAGCTTAGTGGACAGTCTTTTCGACGAGCAGTACTTC

d_call: -
clone_size: -
v_call: TRBV29-1
j_call: TRBJ2-7
cdr3_aa: CSVVPRSTYEQYF
cdr3_nt: TGCAGCGTTGTACCCAGGTCGACCTACGAGCAGTACTTC

d_call: -
clone_size: -
v_call: TRBV2
j_call: TRBJ2-1
cdr3_aa: CASSEPAGRGHEQFF
cdr3_nt: TGTGCCAGCAGTGAACCGGCAGGGAGAGGGCATGAGCAGTTCTTC

d_call: -
clone_size: -
v_call: TRBV14
j_call: TRBJ1-1
cdr3_aa: CASSQEFQHTEAFF
cdr3_nt: TGTGCCAGCAGCCAAGAATTCCAGCACACTGAAGCTTTCTTT

d_call: TRBD2
clone_size: once
v_call: TRBV9
j_call: TRBJ2-1
cdr3_aa: CASSVEGEGYEQFF
cdr3_nt: TGTGCCAGCAGCGTAGAAGGGGAGGGGTATGAGCAGTTCTTC

d_call: -
clone_size: -
v_call: TRBV27
j_call: TRBJ2-7
cdr3_aa: CASSPMDSFYEQYF
cdr3_nt: TGTGCCAGCAGTCCGATGGATAGTTTTTACGAGCAGTACTTC

d_call: -
clone_size: -
v_call: TRBV4-3
j_call: TRBJ2-1
cdr3_aa: CASSSSNEQFF
cdr3_nt: TGCGCCAGCAGCAGCTCCAATGAGCAGTTCTTC

d_call: -
clone_size: -
v_call: TRBV15
j_call: TRBJ2-1
cdr3_aa: CATSRFYNEQFF
cdr3_nt: TGTGCCACCAGCAGATTCTACAATGAGCAGTTCTTC

d_call: TRBD1
clone_size: -
v_call: TRBV7-9
j_call: TRBJ2-3
cdr3_aa: CASSSDRGRYTDTQYF
cdr3_nt: TGTGCCAGCAGCTCGGACAGGGGGCGATATACAGATACGCAGTATTTT

d_call: -
clone_size: -
v_call: TRBV7-9
j_call: TRBJ2-7
cdr3_aa: CASSLGVGEQYF
cdr3_nt: TGTGCCAGCAGCTTAGGAGTCGGGGAGCAGTACTTC

d_call: -
clone_size: -
v_call: TRBV27
j_call: TRBJ2-7
cdr3_aa: CASSFHTGQNGEQYF
cdr3_nt: TGTGCCAGCAGTTTTCATACTGGCCAGAATGGCGAGCAGTACTTC

d_call: TRBD2
clone_size: few
v_call: TRBV28
j_call: TRBJ2-7
cdr3_aa: CASNGLAGGYEQYF
cdr3_nt: TGTGCCAGCAACGGACTAGCGGGAGGCTACGAGCAGTACTTC

d_call: TRBD2
clone_size: -
v_call: TRBV2
j_call: TRBJ2-3
cdr3_aa: CASTVGTSGREADTQYF
cdr3_nt: TGTGCCAGCACCGTAGGGACTAGCGGGAGAGAAGCAGATACGCAGTATTTT

d_call: -
clone_size: -
v_call: TRBV7-9
j_call: TRBJ2-7
cdr3_aa: CASSLAGLGFEYEQYF
cdr3_nt: TGTGCCAGCAGCTTAGCCGGACTTGGGTTTGAGTACGAGCAGTACTTC

d_call: TRBD2
clone_size: -
v_call: TRBV7-9
j_call: TRBJ2-3
cdr3_aa: CASSTPSGGQYF
cdr3_nt: TGTGCCAGCAGTACCCCAAGCGGGGGCCAGTATTTT

d_call: -
clone_size: -
v_call: TRBV6-1
j_call: TRBJ1-3
cdr3_aa: CASSMRGLGNTIYF
cdr3_nt: TGTGCCAGCAGTATGCGGGGACTAGGAAACACCATATATTTT

d_call: TRBD1
clone_size: -
v_call: TRBV6-5
j_call: TRBJ1-2
cdr3_aa: CASSYSGTGSPYGYTF
cdr3_nt: TGTGCCAGCAGTTACTCCGGGACAGGATCGCCCTATGGCTACACCTTC

d_call: -
clone_size: -
v_call: TRBV29-1
j_call: TRBJ2-7
cdr3_aa: CSVVQGEDEQYF
cdr3_nt: TGCAGCGTTGTCCAGGGAGAAGACGAGCAGTACTTC

d_call: -
clone_size: -
v_call: TRBV7-9
j_call: TRBJ2-1
cdr3_aa: CASGRAYNEQFF
cdr3_nt: TGTGCCAGCGGCAGGGCCTACAATGAGCAGTTCTTC

d_call: -
clone_size: -
v_call: TRBV6-5
j_call: TRBJ1-4
cdr3_aa: CASSFRTESIEKLFF
cdr3_nt: TGTGCCAGCAGTTTCCGGACCGAGTCCATTGAAAAACTGTTTTTT

d_call: TRBD1
clone_size: -
v_call: TRBV6-5
j_call: TRBJ1-5
cdr3_aa: CASSYDRGQGQPQHF
cdr3_nt: TGTGCCAGCAGTTACGACAGGGGGCAAGGTCAGCCCCAGCATTTT

d_call: -
clone_size: -
v_call: TRBV7-2
j_call: TRBJ2-1
cdr3_aa: CASSLVMGPRSYNEQFF
cdr3_nt: TGTGCCAGCAGCTTAGTTATGGGTCCGCGATCCTACAATGAGCAGTTCTTC

d_call: TRBD1
clone_size: -
v_call: TRBV7-6
j_call: TRBJ2-2
cdr3_aa: CASSLGQGAAGELFF
cdr3_nt: TGTGCCAGCAGCTTAGGACAGGGGGCAGCCGGGGAGCTGTTTTTT

d_call: -
clone_size: -
v_call: TRBV11-3
j_call: TRBJ2-5
cdr3_aa: CASSARDLPETQYF
cdr3_nt: TGTGCCAGCAGCGCACGGGACCTCCCAGAGACCCAGTACTTC

d_call: -
clone_size: -
v_call: TRBV30
j_call: TRBJ2-1
cdr3_aa: CAWSVINENEQFF
cdr3_nt: TGTGCCTGGAGTGTAATCAACGAGAATGAGCAGTTCTTC

d_call: -
clone_size: -
v_call: TRBV9
j_call: TRBJ1-1
cdr3_aa: CASSANWATEAFF
cdr3_nt: TGTGCCAGCAGCGCCAATTGGGCCACTGAAGCTTTCTTT

d_call: -
clone_size: -
v_call: TRBV6-5
j_call: TRBJ2-1
cdr3_aa: CASSPGLNNEQFF
cdr3_nt: TGTGCCAGCAGTCCTGGACTGAACAATGAGCAGTTCTTC

d_call: -
clone_size: -
v_call: TRBV4-2
j_call: TRBJ2-7
cdr3_aa: CASSQPGSGYEQYF
cdr3_nt: TGTGCCAGCAGCCAACCGGGATCCGGTTACGAGCAGTACTTC

d_call: -
clone_size: -
v_call: TRBV7-9
j_call: TRBJ2-3
cdr3_aa: CASSLGEGLAIF
cdr3_nt: TGTGCCAGCAGCCTAGGAGAGGGACTTGCCATCTTT

d_call: -
clone_size: -
v_call: TRBV30
j_call: TRBJ2-1
cdr3_aa: CAWSAASYEQFF
cdr3_nt: TGTGCCTGGAGTGCCGCTTCCTATGAGCAGTTCTTC